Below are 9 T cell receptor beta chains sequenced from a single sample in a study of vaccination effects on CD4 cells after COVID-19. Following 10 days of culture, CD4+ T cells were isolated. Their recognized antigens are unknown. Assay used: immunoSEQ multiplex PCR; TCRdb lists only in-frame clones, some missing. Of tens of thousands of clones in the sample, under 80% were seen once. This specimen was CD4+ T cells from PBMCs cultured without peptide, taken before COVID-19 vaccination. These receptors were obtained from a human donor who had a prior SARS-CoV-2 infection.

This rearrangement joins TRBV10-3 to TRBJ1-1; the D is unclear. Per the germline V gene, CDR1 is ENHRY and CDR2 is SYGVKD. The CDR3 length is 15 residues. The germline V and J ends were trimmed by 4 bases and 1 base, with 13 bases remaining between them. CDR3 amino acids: CAISGTVAGNTEAFF. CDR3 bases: TGTGCCATCAGTGGGACGGTGGCAGGGAACACTGAAGCTTTCTTT.

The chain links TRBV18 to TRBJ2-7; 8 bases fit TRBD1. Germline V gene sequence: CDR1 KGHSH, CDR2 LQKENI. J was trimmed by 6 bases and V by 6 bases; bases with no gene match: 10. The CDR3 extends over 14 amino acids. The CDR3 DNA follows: TGTGCCAGCTCCTCCAGGGGGCTATTGCGCGAGCAGTACTTC. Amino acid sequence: CASSSRGLLREQYF. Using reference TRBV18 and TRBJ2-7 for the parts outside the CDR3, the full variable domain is NAGVMQNPRHLVRRRGQEARLRCSPMKGHSHVYWYRQLPEEGLKFMVYLQKENIIDESGMPKERFSAEFPKEGPSILRIQQVVRGDSAAYFCASSSRGLLREQYFGPGTRLTVT.

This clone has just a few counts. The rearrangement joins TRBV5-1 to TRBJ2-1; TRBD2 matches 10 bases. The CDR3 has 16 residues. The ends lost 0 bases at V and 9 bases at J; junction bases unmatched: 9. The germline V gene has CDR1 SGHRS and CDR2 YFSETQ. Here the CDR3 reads CASSLGPSGRAGEQFF. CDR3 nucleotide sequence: TGCGCCAGCAGCTTGGGACCAAGCGGGAGGGCAGGTGAGCAGTTCTTC.

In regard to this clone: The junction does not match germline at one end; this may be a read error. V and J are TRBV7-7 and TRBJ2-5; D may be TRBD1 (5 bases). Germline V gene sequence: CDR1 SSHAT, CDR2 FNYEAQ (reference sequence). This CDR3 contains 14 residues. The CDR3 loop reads CASSAAGRGSTQYF. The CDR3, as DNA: TGTGCTAGCAGCGCAGCTGGTAGGGGCTCGACCCAGTACTTC.

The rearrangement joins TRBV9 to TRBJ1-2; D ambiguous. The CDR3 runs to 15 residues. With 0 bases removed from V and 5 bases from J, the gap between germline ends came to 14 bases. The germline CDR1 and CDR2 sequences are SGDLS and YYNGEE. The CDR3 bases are TGTGCCAGCAGCGTAGGGGCAGGAGTTATTTATGGCTACACCTTC. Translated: CASSVGAGVIYGYTF.

CDR3 amino acids: CATREGSNTEAFF. The CDR3 DNA is TGTGCCACAAGGGAGGGGTCGAACACTGAAGCTTTCTTT. The rearrangement uses TRBV10-3 and TRBJ1-1, with D possibly matching TRBD1 (5 bases). The CDR3 spans 13 residues. The germline V and J ends were trimmed by 10 bases and 1 base, with 13 bases remaining between them. The V gene's germline CDR1 is ENHRY and CDR2 SYGVKD.

The CDR3: CATSKKGLGNTIYF. The CDR3 coding sequence is TGTGCCACCAGCAAAAAAGGGCTCGGAAACACCATATATTTT. V gene TRBV15 combines with J gene TRBJ1-3, with unresolved D. V was clipped by 4 bases and J by 4 bases, with 11 bases between them. Germline V CDR1 and CDR2: LNHNV, YYDKDF (reference sequence). CDR3 length: 14 residues.

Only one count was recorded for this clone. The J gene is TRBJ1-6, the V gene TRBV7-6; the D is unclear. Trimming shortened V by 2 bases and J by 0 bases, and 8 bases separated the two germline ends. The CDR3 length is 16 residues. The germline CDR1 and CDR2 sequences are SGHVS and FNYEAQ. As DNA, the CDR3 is TGTGCCAGCAGCTTAACGGCGAGCTCCTATAATTCACCCCTCCACTTT. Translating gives CASSLTASSYNSPLHF. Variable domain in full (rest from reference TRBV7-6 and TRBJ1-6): GAGVSQSPRYKVTKRGQDVALRCDPISGHVSLYWYRQALGQGPEFLTYFNYEAQQDKSGLPNDRFSAERPEGSISTLTIQRTEQRDSAMYRCASSLTASSYNSPLHFGNGTRLTVT.

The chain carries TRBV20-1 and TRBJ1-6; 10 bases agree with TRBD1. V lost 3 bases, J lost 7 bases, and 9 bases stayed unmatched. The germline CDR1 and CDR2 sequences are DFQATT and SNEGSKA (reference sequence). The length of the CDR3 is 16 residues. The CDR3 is CSASRWTGGGNSPLHF. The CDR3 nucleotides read TGCAGTGCTAGTAGATGGACAGGGGGGGGAAATTCACCCCTCCACTTT.